The 8 T cell receptor beta chains below come from one sample, sequenced in a study of PD-1 blockade in classical Hodgkin lymphoma. Assay used: immunoSEQ multiplex PCR; TCRdb lists only in-frame clones, some missing. Seen here are roughly 81,000 clones, about 93% observed once, and the top ten hold roughly 2.6%. Each patient experienced a relapse that followed autologous stem cell transplantation, and brentuximab vedotin exposure varied. The material was peripheral blood mononuclear cells (PBMCs), obtained before the second cycle of nivolumab. These receptors all come from a human donor with classical Hodgkin lymphoma.

The chain is built from TRBV5-1 and TRBJ2-2; either TRBD1 or TRBD2 may fit D (5 bases each). Between the trimmed V and J ends, which lost 4 bases and 2 bases, there was a span of 12 bases. This CDR3 has 15 residues. Germline CDR1 reads SGHRS; CDR2 reads YFSETQ. CDR3 bases: TGCGCCAGCAGCCCCCCCGGGACCAACACCGGGGAGCTGTTTTTT. This gives the protein CASSPPGTNTGELFF.

The rearrangement joins TRBV27 to TRBJ2-5; D ambiguous. V was clipped by 5 bases and J by 7 bases, with 11 bases between them. Germline assignment: CDR1 MNHEY and CDR2 SMNVEV (reference sequence). The length of the CDR3 is 12 residues. The CDR3 DNA sequence: TGTGCCAGCAGTCACCCTCCCGGGACCCAGTACTTC. Translating it yields CASSHPPGTQYF.

V is TRBV9 and J is TRBJ2-1; no definite D call. There are 14 residues in the CDR3. V gave up 0 bases and J gave up 5 bases, with 9 bases separating them. From germline, CDR1 is SGDLS and CDR2 YYNGEE. The CDR3 region is CASSVDPGDNEQFF. The CDR3 DNA reads as TGTGCCAGCAGCGTAGATCCTGGGGACAATGAGCAGTTCTTC.

The chain couples TRBV10-3 to TRBJ1-4; the D is unclear. Germline V CDR1 and CDR2: ENHRY, SYGVKD. V was trimmed by 2 bases and J by 14 bases, leaving 18 bases between them. The CDR3 extends over 14 amino acids. The CDR3 DNA reads TGTGCCATCAGTGAGGGGATCCAGGACTACGGGCTGTTTTTT. Amino acid sequence: CAISEGIQDYGLFF.

V and J are TRBV6-5 and TRBJ1-1; possible D gene TRBD1, 6 bases. Germline CDR1 is MNHEY and CDR2 is SVGAGI. Trimming stripped 5 bases from V and 10 bases from J, with 14 bases between. The CDR3 runs to 12 residues. CDR3 loop: CASSRGQQRAFF. The CDR3 nucleotides are TGTGCCAGCAGTCGAGGACAGCAACGAGCTTTCTTT.

The chain is built from TRBV30 and TRBJ2-7; 10 bases map to TRBD2. The J segment lost 1 base and the V segment lost 2 bases, leaving 11 bases of the junction unmatched. In germline, CDR1 is GTSNPN, CDR2 SVGIG (reference sequence). This CDR3 has 17 amino acids. The CDR3 here is CAWSPWTSGPPSYEQYF. As DNA, the CDR3 is TGTGCCTGGAGTCCGTGGACTAGCGGCCCTCCTTCCTACGAGCAGTACTTC.

The chain recombines TRBV20-1 with TRBJ2-7; the D gene is possibly TRBD1 (6 bases). CDR1 is DFQATT and CDR2 is SNEGSKA in the germline V gene (reference sequence). Trimming took 8 bases from V and 5 from J, leaving 13 bases between them. The CDR3 covers 11 residues. The CDR3 reads CSLQGIDEQYF. Written as DNA, the CDR3 is TGCAGTCTACAGGGAATCGACGAGCAGTACTTC.

The rearrangement uses TRBV11-2 and TRBJ2-5; 9 bases agree with TRBD2. CDR1 is SGHAT, CDR2 FQNNGV, per germline. With 4 bases clipped from V and 5 bases from J, the junction kept 8 bases outside the gene matches. This CDR3 has 15 amino acids. CDR3 amino acids: CASSYPLAGRETQYF. CDR3 coding DNA: TGTGCCAGCAGCTACCCCCTAGCGGGAAGGGAGACCCAGTACTTC.